What follows are 29 T cell receptor beta chains derived from one specimen sequenced in a study of Graves' ophthalmopathy and Graves' hyperthyroidism. The authors amplified TCR beta CDR3 regions from RNA transcripts. RT-PCR in the first round used HTBI primers; a second-round multiplex PCR followed. TCRdb used MiXCR to reprocess the multiplex PCR reads, holding one entry per CDR3 protein. The sample records 600,000 to 950,000 distinct CDR3 sequences, roughly two fifths being singletons. Input material: peripheral blood. The receptors were gathered from an adult man with Graves' ophthalmopathy.

The V call is TRBV29-1, the J call TRBJ1-2; tentatively, D is TRBD1 (5 bases). V lost 1 base to trimming and J lost 4 bases, with 13 bases between them. Germline loops: CDR1 SQVTM, CDR2 ANQGSEA. This CDR3 has 14 residues. CDR3 DNA sequence: TGCAGCGTTGAAGGAAGGGGCAGAGTCTATGGCTACACCTTC. Amino acids: CSVEGRGRVYGYTF.

This clonotype came up many times. V is TRBV7-2 and J is TRBJ1-6, with 8 positions matching TRBD1. Trimming cost V 1 base and J 3 bases; bases outside gene matches: 2. The CDR3 contains 16 residues. CDR1 and CDR2 (germline): SGHTA, FQGNSA. The CDR3 bases are TGTGCCAGCAGCTTAGGTGGACAGGGCTATAATTCACCCCTCCACTTT. Translated, it gives CASSLGGQGYNSPLHF.

The sample holds a few counts of this clonotype. V gene TRBV6-1 combines with J gene TRBJ1-2, with 10 bases that match TRBD1. Germline CDR1 reads MNHNS; CDR2 reads SASEGT. With 6 bases clipped from V and 8 bases from J, the junction kept 9 bases outside the gene matches. CDR3 length: 14 residues. The CDR3 region is CASSLQTTGGGYTF. The CDR3 bases are TGTGCCAGCAGCCTTCAAACGACAGGGGGCGGCTACACCTTC.

This clonotype turned up a few times. The V gene is TRBV20-1, the J gene TRBJ2-5, with a weak D call TRBD2 (6 bases). The CDR3 has 13 residues. Germline CDR1 is DFQATT and CDR2 is SNEGSKA (reference sequence). The CDR3 loop reads CSAHLGGQETQYF. The DNA for the CDR3 is TGCAGCGCCCATCTGGGGGGCCAAGAGACCCAGTACTTC.

This clonotype was counted between two and nine times. This sequence joins TRBV7-2 and TRBJ2-2; 11 nucleotides match TRBD2. CDR3 length: 15 residues. With V trimmed by 9 bases and J by 4 bases, 7 bases remained unmatched. CDR1 SGHTA and CDR2 FQGNSA come from the germline V gene. CDR3 nucleotide sequence: TGTGCCAGTCAGCCGGGACTAGCGGCCACCGGGGAGCTGTTTTTT. It codes for CASQPGLAATGELFF.

The J gene is TRBJ1-1, the V gene TRBV7-3; D unresolved. CDR3 length: 14 amino acids. The germline V gene has CDR1 SGHTA and CDR2 FQGTGA. V lost 2 bases and J 3 bases, leaving 10 bases between the germline ends. In DNA form, the CDR3 reads TGTGCCAGCAGCTTAGCCCTGCTCGACACTGAAGCTTTCTTT. Protein product: CASSLALLDTEAFF.

The J gene is TRBJ1-4, the V gene TRBV19; a weak D match, TRBD1 (6 bases). CDR1 and CDR2 (germline): LNHDA, SQIVND (reference sequence). V was trimmed by 5 bases and J by 8 bases, leaving 15 bases between them. The CDR3 sequence is 14 residues long. DNA of the CDR3: TGTGCCAGTAGTCCACAGGGAGGGACGGAAAAACTGTTTTTT. Amino acids: CASSPQGGTEKLFF.

With regard to this clonotype: The junction departs from the called germline gene at one end, perhaps through a read error. This chain uses TRBV25-1 with TRBJ1-5, with TRBD1 matching 8 bases. CDR1 MGHDK and CDR2 SYGVNS come from the germline V gene. The CDR3 is 16 residues long. The CDR3 is CACSYKQGDSNQPQHF. The CDR3 DNA reads as TGTGCCTGCAGTTACAAACAGGGGGATAGCAATCAGCCCCAGCATTTT.

A remark on this clonotype: The junction shows a germline mismatch at one end, possibly a read error. The chain links TRBV29-1 to TRBJ1-3; TRBD1 agrees at 7 bases. This CDR3 is built from 16 residues. In germline, CDR1 is SQVTM, CDR2 ANQGSEA. The CDR3 sequence is CAWSVLPGGAGNTIYF. The CDR3 DNA sequence: TGTGCCTGGAGTGTACTGCCAGGGGGAGCTGGAAACACCATATATTTT.

This clonotype was seen at least ten times. The chain uses TRBV10-3 and TRBJ2-5; D not resolved. The V gene lost 1 base and the J gene lost 4 bases, with 10 bases spanning the gap. Per the germline V gene, CDR1 is ENHRY and CDR2 is SYGVKD. This CDR3 is built from 14 residues. CDR3 residues: CAISELSSGETQYF. DNA of the CDR3: TGTGCCATCAGTGAGTTGAGTAGTGGAGAGACCCAGTACTTC.

This clonotype has a single count. The CDR3 region is CAISEAGGSPLHF. The CDR3 bases are TGTGCCATCAGCGAGGCAGGGGGCTCACCCCTCCACTTT. The V gene is TRBV10-3, the J gene TRBJ1-6; 8 bases are shared with TRBD1. With V trimmed by 6 bases and J by 10 bases, 5 bases remained unmatched. Germline CDR1 reads ENHRY; CDR2 reads SYGVKD. The CDR3 is made up of 13 amino acids.

This clonotype has at least ten counts. This chain joins TRBV7-9 and TRBJ1-2; unclear D gene. There are 14 residues in the CDR3. The germline CDR1 and CDR2 sequences are SEHNR and FQNEAQ (reference sequence). V lost 2 bases, J lost 4 bases, and 11 bases lay in between. The CDR3 here is CASSLSIEPYGYTF. Written as DNA, the CDR3 is TGTGCCAGCAGCTTAAGCATCGAACCCTATGGCTACACCTTC.

This sequence joins TRBV25-1 and TRBJ1-1, with a weak D call TRBD1 (6 bases). From germline, CDR1 is MGHDK and CDR2 SYGVNS. The CDR3 covers 11 residues. The V end was cut by 5 bases, the J end by 12 bases, with 13 bases between. This CDR3 reads CASSQGSTSFF. The CDR3 DNA follows: TGTGCCAGCAGTCAGGGGTCTACGTCTTTCTTT.

The rearrangement links TRBV10-3 to TRBJ2-3, with 9 bases that match TRBD2. The germline gives CDR1 ENHRY, CDR2 SYGVKD. The CDR3 totals 14 residues. V was pared by 11 bases and J by 1 base, with 7 bases of the junction left unmatched. The CDR3 sequence is CASVAGARTDTQYF. The CDR3 bases are TGTGCCTCTGTAGCGGGGGCCCGCACAGATACGCAGTATTTT.

This clonotype was seen more than once but under ten times. This chain links TRBV29-1 with TRBJ2-3; D gene uncertain. The germline gives CDR1 SQVTM, CDR2 ANQGSEA. This CDR3 is 11 amino acids long. V was clipped by 6 bases and J by 4 bases, with 8 bases between them. CDR3 residues: CSVLSADTQYF. Here the CDR3 DNA reads TGCAGCGTCTTGAGCGCAGATACGCAGTATTTT.

In regard to this clonotype: A much larger clone lies a single base off, so this may be a read error. The rearrangement joins TRBV7-8 to TRBJ1-1; tentative D call: TRBD1 (5 bases). Germline V CDR1 and CDR2: SGHVS, FQNEAQ. The ends were cut back, 0 bases at V and 6 bases at J, with 14 bases in the middle. The CDR3 length is 15 residues. The CDR3, as DNA: TGTGCCAGCAGCTTAGCGGCACGGGGGGGGGCTGAAGCTTTCTTT. This sequence encodes CASSLAARGGAEAFF.

This clonotype was seen a few times. The rearrangement uses TRBV20-1 and TRBJ1-5, with D perhaps TRBD1 (5 bases). Trimming shortened V by 3 bases and J by 0 bases, and 15 bases separated the two germline ends. CDR1 DFQATT and CDR2 SNEGSKA come from the germline V gene (reference sequence). This CDR3 comprises 16 residues. The CDR3 nucleotides are TGCAGTGCTAGCCCTCTTCGGGGGGATAGCAATCAGCCCCAGCATTTT. Translating gives CSASPLRGDSNQPQHF.

This clonotype was observed many times. The chain uses TRBV20-1 and TRBJ1-2; no clear D. The V end lost 1 base, the J end lost 4 bases, and 10 bases lay between the germline ends. CDR1 is DFQATT and CDR2 is SNEGSKA in the germline V gene (reference sequence). The CDR3 loop spans 13 amino acids. The CDR3 DNA is TGCAGTGCTAGAGCCGGCCAAAGCTATGGCTACACCTTC. This translates into CSARAGQSYGYTF.

The chain carries TRBV12-3 or TRBV12-4 and TRBJ2-7, with TRBD2 matching 9 bases. With 6 bases clipped from V and 7 bases from J, the junction kept 7 bases outside the gene matches. The CDR3 loop spans 13 amino acids. The CDR3 bases are TGTGCCAGCAGACTAGCGGGTGCGTCTGAGCAGTACTTC. Translating gives CASRLAGASEQYF.

The chain recombines TRBV24-1 with TRBJ2-3; 13 bases are a match to TRBD2. CDR1 and CDR2 (germline): KGHDR, SFDVKD. Unmatched junction bases numbered 6, after V lost 3 bases and J lost 1 base. The CDR3 loop spans 18 amino acids. The CDR3 bases are TGTGCCACCAGTGATCGCGGACTAGCGGGGGCCGGCACAGATACGCAGTATTTT. Amino acid sequence: CATSDRGLAGAGTDTQYF.

This clonotype appeared a few times. The CDR3: CSTEEGGEQYF. CDR3 coding DNA: TGCAGTACAGAAGAGGGGGGTGAGCAGTACTTC. The V call is TRBV20-1, the J call TRBJ2-7, with D perhaps being TRBD1 or TRBD2 (6 bases each). With 8 bases removed from V and 7 bases from J, the gap between germline ends came to 15 bases. The CDR3 runs to 11 residues. In germline, CDR1 is DFQATT, CDR2 SNEGSKA (reference sequence).

This sequence joins TRBV7-9 and TRBJ2-2; D possibly matches TRBD1 or TRBD2 (5 bases each). The V gene lost 5 bases and the J gene lost 0 bases, with 13 bases spanning the gap. This CDR3 comprises 16 residues. CDR1 and CDR2 from the germline V gene are SEHNR and FQNEAQ (reference sequence). The CDR3 sequence is CASSRSGTANTGELFF. The CDR3, as DNA: TGTGCCAGCAGCCGCTCCGGGACCGCGAACACCGGGGAGCTGTTTTTT.

V usage is TRBV25-1 and J usage is TRBJ2-2; weak D call: TRBD1 (6 bases). V shed 6 bases and J shed 8 bases, with 16 bases lying between them. Germline lookup yields CDR1 MGHDK and CDR2 SYGVNS. This CDR3 region has 14 residues. CDR3 DNA sequence: TGTGCCAGCAGCTTGAGGGGGAATGCTGGGGAGCTGTTTTTT. This encodes CASSLRGNAGELFF.

This chain connects TRBV13 to TRBJ1-1; D might be TRBD1 (6 bases). The germline gives CDR1 PRHDT, CDR2 FYEKMQ (reference sequence). Trimming removed 5 bases at V and 4 bases at J, with 17 bases between. This CDR3 spans 15 amino acids. The CDR3 DNA is TGTGCCAGCAGCGGCGCGGACAGCGGGAGCACTGAAGCTTTCTTT. Translated: CASSGADSGSTEAFF.

This clonotype has ten or more counts. CDR3 sequence (DNA): TGCGCCAGCAGCCAAGACAGGGTCGGTGATGGCTACACCTTC. This translates into CASSQDRVGDGYTF. J is TRBJ1-2 and V is TRBV10-2; 7 bases agree with TRBD1. V shed 6 bases, J shed 6 bases, and the junction held 10 bases outside the gene matches. The CDR3 loop spans 14 amino acids. Per the germline V gene, CDR1 is WSHSY and CDR2 is SAAADI.

The chain is built from TRBV3-1 and TRBJ1-1; a weak D match, TRBD1 (5 bases). The CDR3 is 11 residues long. CDR1 is LGHDT and CDR2 is YNNKEL in the germline V gene (reference sequence). V dropped 1 base and J dropped 9 bases, with 6 bases sitting between them. The CDR3 sequence: CASSQGQQAFF. DNA for the CDR3: TGTGCCAGCAGCCAAGGACAGCAAGCTTTCTTT.

With respect to this clonotype: Being one base from a much bigger clone, this may be a read error. V is TRBV7-2 and J is TRBJ1-1; TRBD1 agrees at 7 bases. The CDR3 runs 12 residues. The V gene's germline CDR1 is SGHTA and CDR2 FQGNSA. CDR3 protein: CASSWGQTGAFF. The CDR3 DNA follows: TGTGCCAGCAGCTGGGGACAGACTGGAGCTTTCTTT.

Comments on this clonotype: A single base separates this from a much larger clone, so it may be a read error. The gene calls are TRBV10-3 and TRBJ1-6; 8 bases are a match to TRBD1. The CDR3 covers 14 residues. The V segment lost 6 bases and the J segment 6 bases; nucleotides outside the gene matches: 4. CDR1 is ENHRY, CDR2 SYGVKD, per germline. The CDR3 DNA follows: TGTGCCATCAGGGACAGGGCAGGTAATTCACCCCTCCACTTT. Residues: CAIRDRAGNSPLHF.

CDR3 sequence reads: CASSQDRTSAYNEQFF. CDR3 nucleotides: TGTGCCAGCAGCCAAGATAGGACTAGCGCCTACAATGAGCAGTTCTTC. V and J are TRBV5-5 and TRBJ2-1; 9 bases are a match to TRBD2. Looked up from germline, CDR1 is SGHKS and CDR2 is YYEKEE (reference sequence). V lost 4 bases and J lost 2; bases outside the gene matches: 7. This CDR3 has 16 residues.